The clone carrying this T cell receptor beta chain was observed at least ten times. TCRdb recomputed calls from the RT-PCR reads with MiXCR, one row per CDR3 protein. The data show roughly 960,000 distinct CDR3 sequences, with roughly 17% seen just once and approximately 5.9% held by the top ten. The source of the sample is a study of patients and donors after allogeneic stem cell transplantation. The CDR3 length is 11 residues. Trimming took 8 bases from V and 7 from J, leaving 11 bases between them. Sequenced material: blood, either unsorted or a sorted T cell fraction (not recorded which). J is TRBJ1-1 and V is TRBV12-3 or TRBV12-4; D is perhaps TRBD1 (6 bases). The source is a human donor who was either an allogeneic HSCT recipient or a stem cell or donor lymphocyte infusion donor (not recorded which). It is not recorded whose cells these are; they may come from a transplant donor. The CDR3 nucleotides read TGTGCCAGCGGACAGCTTATTGAAGCTTTCTTT. Protein sequence: CASGQLIEAFF.